The text below deals with one TCR gamma chain. The target antigen is unknown. The data were obtained in a study of γδ T cells in repeated Plasmodium falciparum infection. Gammadelta T cells were flow-sorted from PBMC into Vgamma9/Vdelta2+ and Vdelta2-negative populations for bulk analysis. TCRdb re-called the multiplex PCR reads via CATT. The sample includes 13,000 to 15,000 gamma-chain clones, 1.6% of them seen just once. General study points: One small rural Malian village, predominantly a single ethnic group, supplied the cohort.

The CDR3 consists of 16 residues. The trim removed 6 bases at V and 3 bases at J, leaving 17 bases unmatched. Germline V lookup: CDR1 GITISATS, CDR2 ISYDGTV (reference sequence). The J gene is TRGJ1 or TRGJ2, the V gene TRGV9. No J segment appears in TCRdb, so it was assigned here by matching the sequence to germline. This receptor was taken from a pool of human donors (malaria-infected and uninfected, not separated). Sequencing was done on a sample of gamma-delta T cells from blood. CDR3 DNA sequence: TGTGCCTTGTGGAGTTCTTATTGGGCGATTTATTATAAGAAACTCTTT. Translating it yields CALWSSYWAIYYKKLF.